This T cell receptor (beta chain) was captured in a study of T cell repertoires in cytomegalovirus infection. Across the study: Both a matching HLA type and CMV infection were indicated by public TCR beta signatures. General observations from the study: There were carriers of CMV plus the relevant HLA, and cumulative public TCR beta family frequency identified them.

The CDR3 has 12 amino acids. CDR1 SNHLY and CDR2 FYNNEI come from the germline V gene. V was clipped by 6 bases and J by 0 bases, with 5 bases between them. A single record per CDR3 protein comes from TCRdb applying MiXCR to the reads. The sample holds approximately 500,000 distinct CDR3 sequences, around 10% seen once. In regard to this clonotype: As yet, its antigen is unknown.

The sample comprised PBMCs. This receptor was identified in a human donor in good health (CMV status not recorded). Some clones in this sample may be carry-over from other donors' samples. The genes are TRBV2 and TRBJ1-1, with D unclear. The CDR3 loop is CASRTLNTEAFF. As DNA, the CDR3 is TGTGCCAGCAGGACATTGAACACTGAAGCTTTCTTT.